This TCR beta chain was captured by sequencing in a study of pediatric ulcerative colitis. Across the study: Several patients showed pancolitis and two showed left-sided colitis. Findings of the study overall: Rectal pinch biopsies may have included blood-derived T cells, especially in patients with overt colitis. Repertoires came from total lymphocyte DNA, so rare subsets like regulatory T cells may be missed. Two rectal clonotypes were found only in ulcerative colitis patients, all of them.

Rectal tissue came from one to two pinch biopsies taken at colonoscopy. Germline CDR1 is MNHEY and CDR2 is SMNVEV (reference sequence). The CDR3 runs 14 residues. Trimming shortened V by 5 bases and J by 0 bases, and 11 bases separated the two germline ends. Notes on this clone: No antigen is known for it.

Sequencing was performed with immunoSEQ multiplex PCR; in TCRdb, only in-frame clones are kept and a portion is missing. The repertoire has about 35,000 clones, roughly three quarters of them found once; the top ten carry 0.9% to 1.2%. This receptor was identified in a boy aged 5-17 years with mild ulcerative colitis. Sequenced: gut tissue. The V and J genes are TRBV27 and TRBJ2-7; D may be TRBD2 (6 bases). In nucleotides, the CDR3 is TGTGCCAGCAGTGGCGGGGTCCTCTCCTACGAGCAGTACTTC. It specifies CASSGGVLSYEQYF.